The source of this TCR beta chain is a study of T cells after yellow fever vaccination. Across the whole study: Fractions of low cell number were prepared using SMART-Seq v4 Ultra Low Input.

Study-wide findings and caveats: Though it reached lower strength, the secondary response hit its peak faster, day 5 versus 15.

TCRdb itself ran the 5' RACE reads through MiXCR, one entry per CDR3 protein. The sample consists of about 300,000 distinct CDR3 sequences, 7.5% to 9.5% of them appearing once. This CDR3 has 13 residues. CDR1 and CDR2 from the germline V gene are KGHSH and LQKENI. The ends were cut back, 8 bases at V and 4 bases at J, with 13 bases in the middle. This clonotype occurred a few times. Antigen unknown. The sequence was collected from a man aged 18 to 29 who received the YFV17D yellow fever vaccine. The rearrangement links TRBV18 to TRBJ2-3, with D uncertain. The sequenced sample was CD4+ T cells sorted from PBMCs, obtained 5 days after the yellow fever booster vaccination. CDR3 in amino acids: CASLPPASDTQYF. In DNA, the CDR3 is TGTGCCAGCCTCCCCCCCGCCTCAGATACGCAGTATTTT.